The sequence of this TCR beta chain was determined in a study of molecular identifiers for immune sequencing clone quantification. General study results and limits: More than 97% of effector molecules, versus under 1% of naive-cell molecules, belonged to clones above 20 RNA copies.

CD8+CD4-CCR7+CD45RA+ cells were sorted as naive CD8 T cells. Details on this clonotype: Its antigen is not known.

Germline CDR1 MNHEY, CDR2 SMNVEV (reference sequence). CDR3 length: 15 residues. Losses at the gene ends were 3 bases for V and 0 bases for J; bases not matched to a gene: 4. TCR libraries were built in bulk with a published protocol and specific TCR primers. TCRdb recomputed calls from the PCR reads with MiXCR, one row per CDR3 protein. The repertoire holds about half a million distinct CDR3 sequences, with 25% as singletons. This clonotype was sampled from a human donor in good health. Some libraries in this study had Jurkat cell RNA spiked in. The V and J genes are TRBV27 and TRBJ2-5; 7 nucleotides match TRBD2. Sequenced input: naive CD8+ T cells from blood, with Jurkat cell RNA spiked in. Subset indicated: FACS-sorted CD8+CD4-CCR7+CD45RA+ naive T cells. The CDR3 region has the DNA TGTGCCAGCAGTTTCCGGGGGGAGTACCAAGAGACCCAGTACTTC. Protein product: CASSFRGEYQETQYF.